This T cell receptor (beta chain) is from a study of blood T cell repertoires in COVID-19. Germline V gene data show CDR1 as KGHSH and CDR2 as LQKENI. The CDR3 has 17 residues. Between the trimmed V and J ends, which lost 0 bases and 0 bases, there was a span of 12 bases. TCRdb's table, derived via immunoSEQ multiplex PCR, lists solely in-frame clones and lacks some. The table has 35,000 to 45,000 clones, roughly 93% seen once. Sequencing input: peripheral blood. The V call is TRBV18, the J call TRBJ1-3, with D uncertain. The TCR originated in a man over 45 with active COVID-19. The chain's CDR3 is CASSPPSVGSSGNTIYF. CDR3 sequence (DNA): TGTGCCAGCTCACCACCGAGTGTAGGGAGCTCTGGAAACACCATATATTTT.